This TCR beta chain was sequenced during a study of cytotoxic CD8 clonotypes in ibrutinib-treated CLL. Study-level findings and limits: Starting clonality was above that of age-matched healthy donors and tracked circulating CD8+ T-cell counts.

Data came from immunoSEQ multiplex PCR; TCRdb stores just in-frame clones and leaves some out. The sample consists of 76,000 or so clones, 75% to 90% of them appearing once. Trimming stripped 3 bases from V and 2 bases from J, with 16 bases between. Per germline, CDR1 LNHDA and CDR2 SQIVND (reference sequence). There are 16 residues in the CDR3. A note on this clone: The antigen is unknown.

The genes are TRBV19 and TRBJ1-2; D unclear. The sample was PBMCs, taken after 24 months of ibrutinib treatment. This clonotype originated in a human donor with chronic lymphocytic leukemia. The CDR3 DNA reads TGTGCCAGTAGTATCCGTGGCGCAGCTTCCAACTATGGCTACACCTTC. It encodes CASSIRGAASNYGYTF. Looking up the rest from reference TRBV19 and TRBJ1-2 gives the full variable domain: DGGITQSPKYLFRKEGQNVTLSCEQNLNHDAMYWYRQDPGQGLRLIYYSQIVNDFQKGDIAEGYSVSREKKESFPLTVTSAQKNPTAFYLCASSIRGAASNYGYTFGSGTRLTVV.